The 17 T cell receptor beta chains reported below all come from one sample, sequenced in a study of OX40 agonist ivuxolimab in advanced cancers. Sequencing was performed with immunoSEQ multiplex PCR; in TCRdb, only in-frame clones are kept and a portion is missing. The repertoire holds approximately 31,000 clones, about 90% seen once, with about 25% in the top ten. The starting material was CD4+ or CD8+ T cells sorted from blood, obtained in a trial of the OX40 agonist ivuxolimab. The receptors were sampled from an adult with an advanced solid tumor such as melanoma, head and neck, liver or kidney cancer.

The genes are TRBV19 and TRBJ2-3; D is undetermined. Germline assignment: CDR1 LNHDA and CDR2 SQIVND (reference sequence). Trimming removed 4 bases at V and 1 base at J, with 6 bases between. The CDR3 is made up of 13 amino acids. The CDR3 DNA follows: TGTGCCAGTAGTAGTCAGGGCACAGATACGCAGTATTTT. It yields the protein CASSSQGTDTQYF.

V and J are TRBV11-3 and TRBJ2-1, with 7 bases matching TRBD1. The length of the CDR3 is 14 residues. Germline CDR1 reads SGHNT; CDR2 reads YENEEA. J gave up 5 bases and V 6 bases, and 7 bases lay outside the gene matches. The chain's CDR3 is CASSQRTGNNEQFF. The CDR3 nucleotides are TGTGCCAGCAGTCAGAGGACAGGTAACAATGAGCAGTTCTTC. The whole variable domain, filled in from reference TRBV11-3 and TRBJ2-1, reads EAGVVQSPRYKIIEKKQPVAFWCNPISGHNTLYWYLQNLGQGPELLIRYENEEAVDDSQLPKDRFSAERLKGVDSTLKIQPAELGDSAVYLCASSQRTGNNEQFFGPGTRLTVL.

This sequence joins TRBV28 and TRBJ2-7; TRBD2 agrees at 9 bases. Germline trimming cut 6 bases from V and 1 base from J; bases unmatched to any gene: 7. Germline CDR1 reads MDHEN; CDR2 reads SYDVKM. The CDR3 consists of 15 residues. Written as DNA, the CDR3 is TGTGCCAGCAGGCTAGCACTAGCGGGTTCCTACGAGCAGTACTTC. It encodes CASRLALAGSYEQYF.

This clone has only a few counts. The chain has TRBV19 and TRBJ1-5; 10 bases match TRBD1. With V trimmed by 4 bases and J by 5 bases, 8 bases remained unmatched. Germline CDR1 and CDR2: LNHDA and SQIVND (reference sequence). The CDR3 has 16 residues. CDR3 in DNA: TGTGCCAGTAGTAGAAATGGGGACAGGGGCTATCAGCCCCAGCATTTT. It yields the protein CASSRNGDRGYQPQHF. The complete variable domain, with remaining parts taken from reference TRBV19 and TRBJ1-5, reads DGGITQSPKYLFRKEGQNVTLSCEQNLNHDAMYWYRQDPGQGLRLIYYSQIVNDFQKGDIAEGYSVSREKKESFPLTVTSAQKNPTAFYLCASSRNGDRGYQPQHFGDGTRLSIL.

The chain carries TRBV6-5 and TRBJ2-7; the D gene is possibly TRBD1 (5 bases). The CDR3 has 14 residues. V dropped 4 bases and J dropped 1 base, with 11 bases sitting between them. Germline CDR1 reads MNHEY; CDR2 reads SVGAGI. The CDR3 sequence is CASSFDSRSYEQYF. Here the CDR3 DNA reads TGTGCCAGCAGTTTTGACAGTCGGTCCTACGAGCAGTACTTC.

This rearrangement joins TRBV14 to TRBJ1-6; D may be TRBD1 (6 bases). Germline V gene data show CDR1 as SGHDN and CDR2 as FVKESK. V lost 5 bases to trimming and J lost 6 bases, with 11 bases between them. The CDR3 length is 14 residues. The CDR3 bases are TGTGCCAGCAGCAGAGACAGGTTTAATTCACCCCTCCACTTT. It translates to CASSRDRFNSPLHF. The complete variable domain, with remaining parts taken from reference TRBV14 and TRBJ1-6, reads EAGVTQFPSHSVIEKGQTVTLRCDPISGHDNLYWYRRVMGKEIKFLLHFVKESKQDESGMPNNRFLAERTGGTYSTLKVQPAELEDSGVYFCASSRDRFNSPLHFGNGTRLTVT.

V usage is TRBV4-2 and J usage is TRBJ2-3; maybe TRBD1 (5 bases). The CDR3 runs to 14 residues. Deletions cut 5 bases from V and 5 bases from J, with 14 bases between. CDR1 LGHNA and CDR2 YNFKEQ come from the germline V gene. The CDR3 protein is CASSTGLSQDTQYF. The CDR3 nucleotides are TGTGCCAGCAGCACAGGCCTGTCTCAAGATACGCAGTATTTT.

The chain carries TRBV4-2 and TRBJ1-1; weak D call: TRBD1 (6 bases). CDR1 LGHNA and CDR2 YNFKEQ come from the germline V gene. V gave up 2 bases and J gave up 6 bases, with 22 bases separating them. This CDR3 spans 17 amino acids. The CDR3 protein is CASSQLILTGRQAEAFF. As DNA, the CDR3 is TGTGCCAGCAGCCAACTCATTCTCACAGGGCGTCAGGCTGAAGCTTTCTTT.

About this clone itself: A read error is likely here: a far larger clone is one base away. The sample contains more than one DNA sequence encoding this CDR3. The V call is TRBV7-7, the J call TRBJ2-7, with 7 bases identical to TRBD1. The CDR3 covers 14 residues. Germline CDR1 SSHAT, CDR2 FNYEAQ (reference sequence). CDR3 loop: CASSPPTGSYEQYF. Here the CDR3 DNA reads TGTGCTAGCAGCCCCCCGACAGGGTCCTACGAGCAGTACTTC. The whole variable domain, filled in from reference TRBV7-7 and TRBJ2-7, reads GAGVSQSPRYKVTKRGQDVTLRCDPISSHATLYWYQQALGQGPEFLTYFNYEAQPDKSGLPSDRFSAERPEGSISTLTIQRTEQRDSAMYRCASSPPTGSYEQYFGPGTRLTVT.

The rearrangement uses TRBV15 and TRBJ1-4; D is unclear. The CDR3 consists of 15 residues. Germline CDR1 is LNHNV and CDR2 is YYDKDF (reference sequence). V gave up 6 bases and J gave up 0 bases, with 11 bases separating them. DNA for the CDR3: TGTGCCACCAGGTCGAGCAGGTCAACTAATGAAAAACTGTTTTTT. Translating gives CATRSSRSTNEKLFF.

The chain combines TRBV7-2 with TRBJ2-1; 7 bases line up with TRBD2. CDR1 and CDR2 (germline): SGHTA, FQGNSA. V shed 1 base, J shed 4 bases, and the junction held 16 bases outside the gene matches. The CDR3 runs to 19 residues. CDR3 sequence (DNA): TGTGCCAGCAGCTTAGACCCGGTGGCGACGGGAGGTCGTTACAATGAGCAGTTCTTC. It specifies CASSLDPVATGGRYNEQFF.

This chain links TRBV5-1 with TRBJ2-3; no definite D call. CDR3 length equals 12 residues. The ends were cut back, 0 bases at V and 4 bases at J, with 3 bases in the middle. Germline values: CDR1 SGHRS, CDR2 YFSETQ. The DNA of the CDR3 is TGCGCCAGCAGCTTGGCCGCAGATACGCAGTATTTT. It encodes CASSLAADTQYF.

The chain uses TRBV28 and TRBJ2-3; D might be TRBD1 (5 bases). There are 14 residues in the CDR3. In germline, CDR1 is MDHEN, CDR2 SYDVKM. CDR3: CSTGRAEGPDTQYF. Written as DNA, the CDR3 is TGTTCTACAGGACGGGCCGAAGGACCAGATACGCAGTATTTT.

V usage is TRBV27 and J usage is TRBJ1-5; TRBD1 might be the D (6 bases). CDR3 length: 12 residues. Trimming shortened V by 10 bases and J by 5 bases, and 12 bases separated the two germline ends. Per germline, CDR1 MNHEY and CDR2 SMNVEV (reference sequence). The CDR3 region has the DNA TGTGCCAACCAGGGGTTCGATCAGCCCCAGCATTTT. It translates to CANQGFDQPQHF.

V is TRBV2 and J is TRBJ1-5; maybe TRBD1 (6 bases). This CDR3 has 14 residues. CDR1 and CDR2 from the germline V gene are SNHLY and FYNNEI. With 4 bases removed from V and 6 bases from J, the gap between germline ends came to 13 bases. In nucleotides, the CDR3 is TGTGCCAGCAGTGTAGGGGGGGCAGGTCAGCCCCAGCATTTT. It encodes CASSVGGAGQPQHF. Drawing the rest from reference TRBV2 and TRBJ1-5, the complete variable domain is EPEVTQTPSHQVTQMGQEVILRCVPISNHLYFYWYRQILGQKVEFLVSFYNNEISEKSEIFDDQFSVERPDGSNFTLKIRSTKLEDSAMYFCASSVGGAGQPQHFGDGTRLSIL.

This chain links TRBV19 with TRBJ1-4; D may be TRBD1 (6 bases). The CDR3 is 15 residues long. Germline-derived CDR1 and CDR2 are LNHDA and SQIVND (reference sequence). V was cut by 4 bases and J by 8 bases, with 17 bases left in between. The CDR3 bases are TGTGCCAGTAGTAGCCTTGGGGGGGCGCGAGAAAAACTGTTTTTT. Translated, it gives CASSSLGGAREKLFF.

The chain carries TRBV11-2 and TRBJ1-2; TRBD1 aligns across 7 bases. This CDR3 is 16 amino acids long. V dropped 0 bases and J dropped 6; count of bases not matched to a gene: 10. Germline CDR1 and CDR2: SGHAT and FQNNGV. The CDR3 bases are TGTGCCAGCAGCTTAGATAAAACAGGGGTACCCCATGGCTACACCTTC. It translates to CASSLDKTGVPHGYTF.